Sequencing of this T cell receptor (beta chain) was carried out in a study of T cell responses to AZD1222 COVID-19 vaccine. Study summary: Timing groups of about 4 and about 12 weeks for second doses were pooled. Study-wide points: The donors showed a predominance of white British ancestry and of females, with possible underestimation of clonal diversity. Spike-specific TCR breadth and depth both grew after two AZD1222 doses.

Turning to this clone: The antigen is unknown.

The data were produced by immunoSEQ multiplex PCR, yet TCRdb's version contains in-frame clones alone and is incomplete. The sample holds about 170,000 clones; roughly 89% are singletons and the top ten take 1.6%. Germline V CDR1 and CDR2: SGHVS, FQNEAQ. Losses at the gene ends were 5 bases for V and 3 bases for J; bases not matched to a gene: 6. The CDR3 totals 14 residues. This material consisted of peripheral blood, taken on day 0 of AZD1222 vaccination. The clonotype comes from an adult in good health. The genes are TRBV7-8 and TRBJ2-7; 8 bases match TRBD1. CDR3 protein: CASSPGQGRYEQYF. The CDR3 DNA reads TGTGCCAGCAGCCCAGGACAGGGTCGCTACGAGCAGTACTTC.